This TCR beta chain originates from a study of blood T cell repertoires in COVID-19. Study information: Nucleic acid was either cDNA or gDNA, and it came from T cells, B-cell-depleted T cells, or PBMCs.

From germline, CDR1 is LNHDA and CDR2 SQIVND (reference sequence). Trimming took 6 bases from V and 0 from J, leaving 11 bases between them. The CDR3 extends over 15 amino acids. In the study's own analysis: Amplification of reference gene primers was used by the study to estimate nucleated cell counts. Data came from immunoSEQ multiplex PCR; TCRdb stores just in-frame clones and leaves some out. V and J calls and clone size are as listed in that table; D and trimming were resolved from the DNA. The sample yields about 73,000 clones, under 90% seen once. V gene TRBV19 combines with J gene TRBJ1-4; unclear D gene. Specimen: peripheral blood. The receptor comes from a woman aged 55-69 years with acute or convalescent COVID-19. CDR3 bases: TGTGCCAGTAGGGAATCCGGGACAACTAATGAAAAACTGTTTTTT. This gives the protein CASRESGTTNEKLFF.